This T cell receptor (beta chain) was sequenced during a study of metastatic and nonmetastatic thyroid tumors. Study-wide context: Malignant and benign thyroid patients had repertoires compared in peripheral blood and tumor or nodule tissue. Study-wide points: Benign nodules were reported to have significantly lower TCR beta diversity than malignant thyroid tumors, in blood and tumor.

This clone was seen repeatedly, ten times or more. The target antigen is unknown. In the authors' workflow: To classify distant metastasis in papillary thyroid cancer, a model was built from CDR3 differences across clinicopathological groups. Using MiXCR, TCRdb re-called clones from the PCR reads. In this record, the V and J calls reflect TCRdb's handling and not the investigators' own analysis. The table shows approximately 12,000 clones, with roughly 21% occurring only once. Before thyroid surgery, none of the patients had received any treatment. The J segment lost 9 bases and the V segment lost 4 bases, leaving 13 bases of the junction unmatched. The CDR3 totals 16 residues. Germline values: CDR1 SGHTA, CDR2 FQGNSA.

This clonotype originated in a female donor with papillary thyroid cancer or a benign thyroid nodule (not recorded which). Some clones in this sample may be carry-over from other donors' samples. The source material was adjacent normal tissue. The V and J genes are TRBV7-2 and TRBJ2-1; TRBD2 agrees at 9 bases. The chain's CDR3 is CASSSTIAGAPGEQFF. As DNA, the CDR3 is TGTGCCAGCAGCTCCACGATAGCGGGGGCCCCGGGTGAGCAGTTCTTC.